This T cell receptor beta chain was identified during a study of shared clonotypes between healthy human individuals. Loaded into unsorted PBMC replicate PCRs was roughly 320 ng DNA, roughly 30,000 T cell genomes. In the study's own analysis: In the immunoSEQ data, sequences were junction-only and lacked quality scores, so filtering differed. Sequencing used immunoSEQ multiplex PCR; TCRdb keeps in-frame clones, though not all of them. V, J and clone size reflect that table, while D and trimming were determined from the DNA. The sample lists about half a million clones; more than 75% were seen once. On this clone: Its matching antigen is unknown. Other DNA sequences in this sample translate to the same CDR3.

Broader study findings: Tissues were not sampled, only blood, and their repertoires likely differ.

All donors qualified as healthy HIV-negative adults and had experienced no recent acute infections or vaccinations. The CDR3 consists of 12 residues. Between the trimmed V and J ends, which lost 6 bases and 2 bases, there was a span of 7 bases. Germline values: CDR1 MDHEN, CDR2 SYDVKM. The genes are TRBV28 and TRBJ2-5, with no clear D. The sequenced material came from PBMCs. The source of this sequence is a middle-aged woman in good health. Some clones in this sample may be carry-over from other donors' samples. DNA of the CDR3: TGTGCCAGCAGCTCACTACAAGAGACCCAGTACTTC. This translates into CASSSLQETQYF.